The clone carrying this T cell receptor beta chain came up many times. Its specificity is unknown. The entry originates in a study of identical twins. Notes on the study in general: Sequences that were out-of-frame, alpha and twin-shared displayed an excess of low generation probability.

V lost 5 bases, J lost 7 bases, and 18 bases lay in between. The germline CDR1 and CDR2 sequences are SEHNR and FQNEAQ (reference sequence). The CDR3 contains 15 residues. Unique molecular identifiers were present on the cDNA, which also gained a universal primer site by template switching. TCRdb independently ran MiXCR on the 5' RACE reads; one entry per CDR3 protein. The sample has around 290,000 distinct CDR3 sequences, 8% to 9.5% seen once. These sequences were also reported in another study, on yellow fever vaccine responses in identical twins.

The chain recombines TRBV7-9 with TRBJ1-5; unclear D gene. This TCR came from a woman between 18 and 30 years old in good health. Sequencing was performed on CD8+ T cells sorted from blood. CDR3 protein: CASSTAGEVGQPQHF. DNA for the CDR3: TGTGCCAGCAGCACGGCCGGGGAGGTGGGCCAGCCCCAGCATTTT.